The clone carrying this T cell receptor (beta chain) was seen many times. The target antigen is unknown. The data were taken from a study of T cell repertoires in cytomegalovirus infection. Overall study: CMV epitopes, recently identified HLA-C-restricted and well-studied HLA-B-restricted, were used. CMV infection plus the matching HLA type was flagged by public TCR beta signatures. General study points: CMV carriers having the relevant HLA were flagged by cumulative public TCR beta family frequency.

The J segment lost 4 bases and the V segment lost 1 base, leaving 18 bases of the junction unmatched. This CDR3 is built from 20 residues. From germline, CDR1 is SGHVT and CDR2 SQSDAQ. Via MiXCR, TCRdb re-called the reads, giving one row per CDR3 protein. The table records approximately 390,000 distinct CDR3 sequences, roughly 34% of them present only once. Material: cultured PBMCs, obtained from culture after CMV antigen stimulation. The rearrangement links TRBV7-4 to TRBJ2-3; 9 bases map to TRBD2. This receptor was obtained from a human donor in good health (CMV status not recorded). Some clones in this sample may be carry-over from other donors' samples. CDR3 protein: CASSLDAGPFCGRAADTQYF. The CDR3 DNA is TGTGCCAGCAGCTTAGATGCGGGACCGTTCTGCGGGAGGGCCGCAGATACGCAGTATTTT.